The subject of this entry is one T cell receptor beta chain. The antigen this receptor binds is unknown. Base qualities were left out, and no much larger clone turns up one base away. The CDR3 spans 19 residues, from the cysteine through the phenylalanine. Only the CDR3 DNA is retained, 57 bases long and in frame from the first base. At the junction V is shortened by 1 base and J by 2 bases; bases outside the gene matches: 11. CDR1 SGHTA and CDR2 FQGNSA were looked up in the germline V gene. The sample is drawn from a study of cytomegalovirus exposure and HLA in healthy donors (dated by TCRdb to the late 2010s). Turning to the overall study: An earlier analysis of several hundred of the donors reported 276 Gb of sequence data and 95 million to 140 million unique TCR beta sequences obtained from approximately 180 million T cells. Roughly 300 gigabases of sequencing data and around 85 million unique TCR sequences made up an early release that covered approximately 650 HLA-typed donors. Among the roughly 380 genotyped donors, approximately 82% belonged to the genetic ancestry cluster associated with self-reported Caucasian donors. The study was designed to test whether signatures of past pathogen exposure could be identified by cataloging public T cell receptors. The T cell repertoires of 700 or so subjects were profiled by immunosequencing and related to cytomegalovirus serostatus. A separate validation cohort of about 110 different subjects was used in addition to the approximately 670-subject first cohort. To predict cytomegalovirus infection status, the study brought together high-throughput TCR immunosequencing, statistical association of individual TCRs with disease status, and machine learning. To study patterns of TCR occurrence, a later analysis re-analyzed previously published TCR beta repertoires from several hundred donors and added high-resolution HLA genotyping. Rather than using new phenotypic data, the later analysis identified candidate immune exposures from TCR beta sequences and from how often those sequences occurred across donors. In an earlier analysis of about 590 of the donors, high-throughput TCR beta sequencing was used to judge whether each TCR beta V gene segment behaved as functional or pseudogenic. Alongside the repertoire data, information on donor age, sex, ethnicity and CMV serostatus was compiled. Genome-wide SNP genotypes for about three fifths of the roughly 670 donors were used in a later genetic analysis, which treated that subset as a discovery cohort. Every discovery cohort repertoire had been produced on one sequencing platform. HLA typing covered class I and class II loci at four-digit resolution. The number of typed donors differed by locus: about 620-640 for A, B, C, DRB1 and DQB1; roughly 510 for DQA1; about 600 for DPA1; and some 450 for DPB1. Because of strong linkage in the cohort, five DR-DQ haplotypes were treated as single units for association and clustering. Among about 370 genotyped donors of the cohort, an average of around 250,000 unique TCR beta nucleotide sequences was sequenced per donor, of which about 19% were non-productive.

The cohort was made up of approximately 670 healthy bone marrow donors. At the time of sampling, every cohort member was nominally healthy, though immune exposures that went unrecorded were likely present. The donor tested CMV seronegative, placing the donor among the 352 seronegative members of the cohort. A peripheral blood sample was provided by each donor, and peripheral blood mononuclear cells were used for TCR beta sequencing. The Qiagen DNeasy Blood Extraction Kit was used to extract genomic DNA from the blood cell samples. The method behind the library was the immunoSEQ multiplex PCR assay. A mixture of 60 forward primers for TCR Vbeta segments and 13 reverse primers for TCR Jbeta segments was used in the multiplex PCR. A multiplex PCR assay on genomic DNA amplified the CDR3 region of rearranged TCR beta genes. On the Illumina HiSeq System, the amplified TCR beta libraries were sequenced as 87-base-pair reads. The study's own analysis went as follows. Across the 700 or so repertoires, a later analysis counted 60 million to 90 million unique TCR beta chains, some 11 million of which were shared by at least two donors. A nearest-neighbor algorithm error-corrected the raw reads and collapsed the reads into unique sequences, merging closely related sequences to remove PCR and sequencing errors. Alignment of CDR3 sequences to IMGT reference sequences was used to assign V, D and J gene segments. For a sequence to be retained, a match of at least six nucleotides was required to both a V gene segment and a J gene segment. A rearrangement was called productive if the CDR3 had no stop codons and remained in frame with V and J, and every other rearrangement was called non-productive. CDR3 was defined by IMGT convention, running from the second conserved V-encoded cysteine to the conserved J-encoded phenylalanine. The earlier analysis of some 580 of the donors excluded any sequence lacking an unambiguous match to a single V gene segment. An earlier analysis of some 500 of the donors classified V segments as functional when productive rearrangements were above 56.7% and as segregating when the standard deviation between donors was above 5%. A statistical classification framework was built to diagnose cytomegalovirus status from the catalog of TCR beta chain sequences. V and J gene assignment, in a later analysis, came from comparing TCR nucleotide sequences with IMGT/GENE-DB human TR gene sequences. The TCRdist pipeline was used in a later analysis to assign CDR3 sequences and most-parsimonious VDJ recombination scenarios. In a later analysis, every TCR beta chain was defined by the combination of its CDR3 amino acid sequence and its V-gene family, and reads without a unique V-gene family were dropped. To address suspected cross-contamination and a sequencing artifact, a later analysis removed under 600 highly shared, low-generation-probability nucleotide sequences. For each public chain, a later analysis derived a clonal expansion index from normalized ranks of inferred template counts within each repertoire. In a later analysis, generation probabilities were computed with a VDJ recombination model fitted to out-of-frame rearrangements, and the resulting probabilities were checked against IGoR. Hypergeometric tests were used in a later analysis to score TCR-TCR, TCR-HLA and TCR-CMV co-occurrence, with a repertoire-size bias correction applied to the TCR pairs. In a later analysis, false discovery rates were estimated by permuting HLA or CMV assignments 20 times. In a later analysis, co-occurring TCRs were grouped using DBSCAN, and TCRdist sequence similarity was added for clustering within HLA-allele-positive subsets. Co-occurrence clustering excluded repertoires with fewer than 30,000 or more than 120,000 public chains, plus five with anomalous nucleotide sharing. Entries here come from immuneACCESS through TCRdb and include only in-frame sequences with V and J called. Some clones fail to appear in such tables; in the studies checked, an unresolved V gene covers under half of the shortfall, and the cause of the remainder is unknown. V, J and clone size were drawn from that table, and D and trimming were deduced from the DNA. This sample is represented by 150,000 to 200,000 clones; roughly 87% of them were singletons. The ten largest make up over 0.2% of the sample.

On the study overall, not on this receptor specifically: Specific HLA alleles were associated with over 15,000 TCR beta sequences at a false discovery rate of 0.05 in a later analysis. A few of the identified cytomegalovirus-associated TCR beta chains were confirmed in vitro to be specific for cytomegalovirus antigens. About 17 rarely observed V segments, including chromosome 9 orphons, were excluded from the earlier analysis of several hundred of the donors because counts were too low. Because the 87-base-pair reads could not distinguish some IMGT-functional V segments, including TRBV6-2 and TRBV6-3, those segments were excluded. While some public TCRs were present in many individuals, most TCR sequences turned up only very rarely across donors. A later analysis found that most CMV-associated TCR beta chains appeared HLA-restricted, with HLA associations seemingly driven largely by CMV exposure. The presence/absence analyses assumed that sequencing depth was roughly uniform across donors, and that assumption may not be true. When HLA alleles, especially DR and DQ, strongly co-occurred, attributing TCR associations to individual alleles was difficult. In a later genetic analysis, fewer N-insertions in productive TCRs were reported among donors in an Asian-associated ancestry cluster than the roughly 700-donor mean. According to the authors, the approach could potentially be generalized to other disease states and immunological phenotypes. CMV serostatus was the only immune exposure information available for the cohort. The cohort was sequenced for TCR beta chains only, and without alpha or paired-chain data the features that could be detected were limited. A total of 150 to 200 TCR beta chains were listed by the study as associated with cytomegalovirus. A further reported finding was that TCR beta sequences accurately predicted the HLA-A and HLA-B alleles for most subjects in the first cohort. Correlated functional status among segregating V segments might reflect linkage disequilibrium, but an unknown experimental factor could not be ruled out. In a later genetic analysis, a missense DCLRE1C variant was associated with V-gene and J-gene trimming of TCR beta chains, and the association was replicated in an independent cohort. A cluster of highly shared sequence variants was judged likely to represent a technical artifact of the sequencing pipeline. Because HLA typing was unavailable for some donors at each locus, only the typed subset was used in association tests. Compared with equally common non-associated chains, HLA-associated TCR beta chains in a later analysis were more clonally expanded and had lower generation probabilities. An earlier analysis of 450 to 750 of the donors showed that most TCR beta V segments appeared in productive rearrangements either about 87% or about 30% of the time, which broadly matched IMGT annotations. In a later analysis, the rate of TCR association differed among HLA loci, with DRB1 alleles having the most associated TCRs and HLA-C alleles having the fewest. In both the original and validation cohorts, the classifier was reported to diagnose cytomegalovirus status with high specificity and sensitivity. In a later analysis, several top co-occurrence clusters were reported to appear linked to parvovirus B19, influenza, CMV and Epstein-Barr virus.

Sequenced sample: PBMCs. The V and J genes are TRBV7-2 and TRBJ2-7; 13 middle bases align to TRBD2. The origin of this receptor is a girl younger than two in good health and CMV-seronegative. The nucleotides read TGTGCCAGCAGCTTAGATACTAGCGGGAGGGCCTTCCTTCCCTACGAGCAGTACTTC. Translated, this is CASSLDTSGRAFLPYEQYF.